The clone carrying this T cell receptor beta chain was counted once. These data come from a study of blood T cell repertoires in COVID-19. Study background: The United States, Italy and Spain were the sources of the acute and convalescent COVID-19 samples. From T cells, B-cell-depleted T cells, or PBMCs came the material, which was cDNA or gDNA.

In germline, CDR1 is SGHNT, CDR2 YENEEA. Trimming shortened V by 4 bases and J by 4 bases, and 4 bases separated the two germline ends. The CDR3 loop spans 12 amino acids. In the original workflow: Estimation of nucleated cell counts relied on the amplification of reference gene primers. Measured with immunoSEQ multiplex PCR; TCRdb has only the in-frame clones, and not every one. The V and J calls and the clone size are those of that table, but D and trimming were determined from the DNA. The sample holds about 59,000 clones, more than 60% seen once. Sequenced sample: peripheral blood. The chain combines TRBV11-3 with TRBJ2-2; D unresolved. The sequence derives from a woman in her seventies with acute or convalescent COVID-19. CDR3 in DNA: TGTGCCAGCAGCTCTCGCACCGGGGAGCTGTTTTTT. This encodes CASSSRTGELFF.